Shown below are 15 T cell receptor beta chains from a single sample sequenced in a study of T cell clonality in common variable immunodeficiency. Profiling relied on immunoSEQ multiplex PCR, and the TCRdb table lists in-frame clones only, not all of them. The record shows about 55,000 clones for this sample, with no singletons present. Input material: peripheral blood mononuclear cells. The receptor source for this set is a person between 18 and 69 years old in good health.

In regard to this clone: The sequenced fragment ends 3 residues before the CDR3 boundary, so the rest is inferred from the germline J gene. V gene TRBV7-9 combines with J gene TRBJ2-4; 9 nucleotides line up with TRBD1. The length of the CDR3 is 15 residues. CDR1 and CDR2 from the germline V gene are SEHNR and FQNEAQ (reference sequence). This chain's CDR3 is CASFSWTGANYGQYF. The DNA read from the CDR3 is TGTGCCAGCTTCTCCTGGACAGGGGCGAACTATGGT.

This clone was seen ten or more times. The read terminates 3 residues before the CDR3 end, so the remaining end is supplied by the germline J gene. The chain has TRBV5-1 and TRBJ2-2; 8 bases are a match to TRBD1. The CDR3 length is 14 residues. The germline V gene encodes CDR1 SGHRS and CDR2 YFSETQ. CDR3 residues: CASSPGTGREKLFF. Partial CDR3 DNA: TGCGCCAGCAGCCCCGGGACAGGAAGGGAAAAG.

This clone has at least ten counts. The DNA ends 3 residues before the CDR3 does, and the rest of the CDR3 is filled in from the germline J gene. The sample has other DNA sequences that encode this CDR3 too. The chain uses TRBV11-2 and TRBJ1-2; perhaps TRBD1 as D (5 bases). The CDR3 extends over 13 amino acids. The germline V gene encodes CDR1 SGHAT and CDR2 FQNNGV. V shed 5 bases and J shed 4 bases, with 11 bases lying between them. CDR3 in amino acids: CASSPRQSYGYTF. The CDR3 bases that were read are TGTGCCAGCAGCCCTCGACAGAGCTATGGC.

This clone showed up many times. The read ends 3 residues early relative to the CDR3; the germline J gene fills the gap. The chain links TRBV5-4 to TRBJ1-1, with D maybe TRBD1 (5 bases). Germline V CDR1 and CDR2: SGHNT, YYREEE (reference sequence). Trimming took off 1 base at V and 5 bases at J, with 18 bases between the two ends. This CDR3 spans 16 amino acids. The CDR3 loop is CASSLKFRQGNTEAFF. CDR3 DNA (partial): TGTGCCAGCAGCTTGAAATTTAGGCAGGGAAATACTGAA.

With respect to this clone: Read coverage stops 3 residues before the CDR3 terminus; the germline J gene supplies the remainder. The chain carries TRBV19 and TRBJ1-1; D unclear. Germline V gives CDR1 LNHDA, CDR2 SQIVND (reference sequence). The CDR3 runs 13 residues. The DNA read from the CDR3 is TGTGCCAGTAGTAGGTTTTTGGGCAGGTTT. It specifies CASSRFLGRF. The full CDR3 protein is CASSRFLGRFAFF.

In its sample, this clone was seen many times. CDR3 DNA, as far as it was read: TGTGCCTGGATCCCAGGGGCGAGCTATGGC. Its protein is CAWIPGASYG. The full CDR3 is CAWIPGASYGYTF. V usage is TRBV30 and J usage is TRBJ1-2, with D possibly being TRBD1 (6 bases). The read finishes 3 residues shy of the CDR3 end, and the germline J gene is used to complete it. Trimming shortened V by 4 bases and J by 4 bases, and 13 bases separated the two germline ends. This CDR3 contains 13 residues. The V gene's germline CDR1 is GTSNPN and CDR2 SVGIG (reference sequence).

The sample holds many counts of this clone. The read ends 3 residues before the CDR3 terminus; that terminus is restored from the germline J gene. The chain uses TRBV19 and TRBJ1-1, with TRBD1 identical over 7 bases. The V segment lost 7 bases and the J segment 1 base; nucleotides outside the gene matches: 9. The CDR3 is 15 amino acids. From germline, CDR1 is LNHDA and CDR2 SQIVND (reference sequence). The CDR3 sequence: CASIAQGNSNTEAFF. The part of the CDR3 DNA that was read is TGTGCCAGTATCGCACAGGGGAATTCGAACACTGAA.

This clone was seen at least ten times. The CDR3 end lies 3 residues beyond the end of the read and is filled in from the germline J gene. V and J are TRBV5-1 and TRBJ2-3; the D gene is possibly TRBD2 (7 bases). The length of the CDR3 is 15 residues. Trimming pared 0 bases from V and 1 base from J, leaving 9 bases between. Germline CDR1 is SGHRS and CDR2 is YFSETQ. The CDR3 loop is CASSLEGGRTDTQYF. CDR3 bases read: TGCGCCAGCAGCTTGGAGGGGGGGCGCACAGATACG.

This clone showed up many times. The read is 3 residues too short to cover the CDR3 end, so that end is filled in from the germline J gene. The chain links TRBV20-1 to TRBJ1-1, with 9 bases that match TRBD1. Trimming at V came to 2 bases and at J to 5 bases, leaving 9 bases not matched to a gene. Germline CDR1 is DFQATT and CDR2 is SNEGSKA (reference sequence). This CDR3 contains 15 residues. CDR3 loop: CSARRDREFLTEAFF. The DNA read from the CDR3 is TGCAGTGCTAGAAGGGACAGGGAGTTTTTAACTGAA.

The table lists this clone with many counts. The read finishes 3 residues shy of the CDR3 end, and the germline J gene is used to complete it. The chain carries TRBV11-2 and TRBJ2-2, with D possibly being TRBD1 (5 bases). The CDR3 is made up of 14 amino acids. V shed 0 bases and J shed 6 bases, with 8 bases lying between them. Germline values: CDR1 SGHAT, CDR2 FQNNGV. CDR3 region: CASSLDPRAGELFF. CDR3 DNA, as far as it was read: TGTGCCAGCAGCTTAGATCCCAGGGCCGGGGAG.

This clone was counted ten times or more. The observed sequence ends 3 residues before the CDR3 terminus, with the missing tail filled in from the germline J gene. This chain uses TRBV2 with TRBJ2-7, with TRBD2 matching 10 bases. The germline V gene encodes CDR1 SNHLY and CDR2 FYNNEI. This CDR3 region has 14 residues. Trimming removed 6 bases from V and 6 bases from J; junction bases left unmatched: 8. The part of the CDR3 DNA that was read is TGTGCCAGCAGGTATCTAGCGGGAGAGAGCGAG. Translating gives CASRYLAGESE. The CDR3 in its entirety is CASRYLAGESEQYF.

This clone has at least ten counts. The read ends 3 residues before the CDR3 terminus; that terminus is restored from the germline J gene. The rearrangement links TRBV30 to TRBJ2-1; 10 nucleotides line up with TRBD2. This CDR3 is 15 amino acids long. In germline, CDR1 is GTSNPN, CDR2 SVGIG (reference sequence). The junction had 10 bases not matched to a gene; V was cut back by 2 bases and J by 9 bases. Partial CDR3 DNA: TGTGCCTGGAGTCCGAAGGGGCTAGCGGGAGTTGAG. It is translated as CAWSPKGLAGVE. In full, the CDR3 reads CAWSPKGLAGVEQFF.

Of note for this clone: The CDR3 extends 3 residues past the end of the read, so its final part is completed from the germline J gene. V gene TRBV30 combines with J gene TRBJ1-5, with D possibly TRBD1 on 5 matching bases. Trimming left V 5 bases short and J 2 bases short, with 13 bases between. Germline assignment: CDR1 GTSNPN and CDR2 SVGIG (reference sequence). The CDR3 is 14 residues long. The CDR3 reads CAWGQGAGNQPQHF. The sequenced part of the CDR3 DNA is TGTGCCTGGGGTCAGGGTGCGGGCAATCAGCCC.

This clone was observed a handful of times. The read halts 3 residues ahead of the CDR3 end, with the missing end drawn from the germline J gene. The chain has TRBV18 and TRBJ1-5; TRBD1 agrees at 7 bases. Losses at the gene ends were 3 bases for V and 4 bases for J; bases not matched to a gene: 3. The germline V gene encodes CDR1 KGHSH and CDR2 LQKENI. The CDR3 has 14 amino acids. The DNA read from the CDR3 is TGTGCCAGCTCACCTTCGGGACAGAATCAGCCC. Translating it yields CASSPSGQNQP. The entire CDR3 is CASSPSGQNQPQHF.

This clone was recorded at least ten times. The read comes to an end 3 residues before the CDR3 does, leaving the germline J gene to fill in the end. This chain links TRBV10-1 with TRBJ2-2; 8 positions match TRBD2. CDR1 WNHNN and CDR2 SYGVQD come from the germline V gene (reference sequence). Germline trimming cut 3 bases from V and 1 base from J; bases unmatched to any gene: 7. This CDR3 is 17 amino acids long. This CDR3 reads CASSENGGVVNTGELFF. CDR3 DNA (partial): TGCGCCAGCAGTGAAAACGGGGGGGTCGTGAACACCGGGGAG.